This T cell receptor beta chain derives from a study of cytomegalovirus exposure and HLA in healthy donors. Study as a whole: An analysis done earlier identified about 120 million unique TCR beta sequences from around 180 million T cells. Overall study results and limits: A further, later analysis showed that HLA-associated TCR beta chains (compared with equally common others) were more clonally expanded.

A remark on this clone: Its antigen remains unidentified.

60 Vbeta and 13 Jbeta primers were used in PCR. Assay used: immunoSEQ multiplex PCR; TCRdb lists only in-frame clones, some missing. This sample has roughly 150,000 clones, with roughly three quarters found just once. Germline values: CDR1 SGHNT, CDR2 YENEEA. V was pared by 3 bases and J by 3 bases, with 11 bases between. This CDR3 spans 15 amino acids. The origin of this receptor is a man in his late teens or twenties in good health and CMV-seropositive. The gene calls are TRBV11-3 and TRBJ2-2; D might be TRBD1 (5 bases). Sequenced input: PBMCs. CDR3 protein: CASSFQDSYTGELFF. The CDR3 nucleotides are TGTGCCAGCAGCTTCCAAGACAGCTACACCGGGGAGCTGTTTTTT.